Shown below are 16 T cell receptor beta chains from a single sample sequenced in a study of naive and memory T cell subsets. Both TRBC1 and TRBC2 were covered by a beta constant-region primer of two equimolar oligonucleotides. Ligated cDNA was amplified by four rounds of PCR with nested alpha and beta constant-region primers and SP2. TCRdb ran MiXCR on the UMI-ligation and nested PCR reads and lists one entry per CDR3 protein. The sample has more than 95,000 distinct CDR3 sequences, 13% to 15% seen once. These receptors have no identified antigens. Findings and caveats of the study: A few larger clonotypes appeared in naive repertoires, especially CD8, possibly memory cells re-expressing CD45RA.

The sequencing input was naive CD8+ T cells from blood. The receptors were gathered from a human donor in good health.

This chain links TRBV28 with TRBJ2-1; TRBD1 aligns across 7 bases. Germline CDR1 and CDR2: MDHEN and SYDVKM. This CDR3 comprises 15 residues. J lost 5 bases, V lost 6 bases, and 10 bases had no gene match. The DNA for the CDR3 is TGTGCCAGCAGCGGTACAGGGGAGAAAGACAATGAGCAGTTCTTC. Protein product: CASSGTGEKDNEQFF.

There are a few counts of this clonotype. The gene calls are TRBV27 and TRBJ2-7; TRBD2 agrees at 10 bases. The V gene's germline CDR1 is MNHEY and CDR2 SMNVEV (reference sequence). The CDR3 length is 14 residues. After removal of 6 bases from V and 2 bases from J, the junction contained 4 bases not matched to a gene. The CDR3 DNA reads TGTGCCAGCAGCCCAGCGGGGGGGCCCTACGAGCAGTACTTC. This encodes CASSPAGGPYEQYF.

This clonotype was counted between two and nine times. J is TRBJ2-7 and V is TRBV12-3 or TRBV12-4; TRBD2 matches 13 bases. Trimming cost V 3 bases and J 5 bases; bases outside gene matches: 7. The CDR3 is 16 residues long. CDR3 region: CASSFTSGRAYDEQYF. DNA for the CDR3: TGTGCCAGCAGTTTCACTAGCGGGAGGGCCTACGACGAGCAGTACTTC.

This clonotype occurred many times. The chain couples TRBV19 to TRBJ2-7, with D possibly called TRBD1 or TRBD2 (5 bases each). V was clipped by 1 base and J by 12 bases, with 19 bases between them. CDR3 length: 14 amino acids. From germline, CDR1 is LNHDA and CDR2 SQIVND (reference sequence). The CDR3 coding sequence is TGTGCCAGTAGTATAGTAGTCCCTGGGGCGGAGGTGTACTTC. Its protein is CASSIVVPGAEVYF.

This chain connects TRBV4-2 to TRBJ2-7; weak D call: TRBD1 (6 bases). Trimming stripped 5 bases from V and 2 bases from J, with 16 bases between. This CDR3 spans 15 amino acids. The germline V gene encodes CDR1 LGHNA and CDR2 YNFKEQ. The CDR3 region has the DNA TGTGCCAGCAGCGCTACCCCAGGGGCGACCTACGAGCAGTACTTC. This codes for CASSATPGATYEQYF.

The CDR3 spells CASSQASPGPYNEQFF. CDR3 nucleotides: TGTGCCAGCAGCCAAGCATCGCCAGGGCCCTACAATGAGCAGTTCTTC. The chain has TRBV4-2 and TRBJ2-1; possibly TRBD1 for D (5 bases). Germline V gene data show CDR1 as LGHNA and CDR2 as YNFKEQ. Trimming stripped 1 base from V and 2 bases from J, with 12 bases between. The CDR3 spans 16 residues.

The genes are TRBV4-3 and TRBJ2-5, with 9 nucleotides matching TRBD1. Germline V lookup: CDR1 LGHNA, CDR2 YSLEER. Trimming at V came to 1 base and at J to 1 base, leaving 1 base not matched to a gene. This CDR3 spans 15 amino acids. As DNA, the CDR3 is TGCGCCAGCAGCCAAGGGGACAGGGCCCAAGAGACCCAGTACTTC. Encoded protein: CASSQGDRAQETQYF.

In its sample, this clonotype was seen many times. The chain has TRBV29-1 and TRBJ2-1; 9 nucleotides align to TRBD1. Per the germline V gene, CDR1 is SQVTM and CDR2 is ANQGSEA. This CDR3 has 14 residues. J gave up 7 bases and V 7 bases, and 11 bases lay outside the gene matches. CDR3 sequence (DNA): TGCAGCGCACGGACAGGGGATCGTGGAAATGAGCAGTTCTTC. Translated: CSARTGDRGNEQFF.

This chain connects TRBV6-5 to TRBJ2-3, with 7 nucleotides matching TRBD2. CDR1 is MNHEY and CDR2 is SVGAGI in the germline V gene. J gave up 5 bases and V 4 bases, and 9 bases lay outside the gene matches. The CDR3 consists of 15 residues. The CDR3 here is CASSLRTSVGDTQYF. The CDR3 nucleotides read TGTGCCAGCAGTTTACGGACTAGTGTCGGAGATACGCAGTATTTT.

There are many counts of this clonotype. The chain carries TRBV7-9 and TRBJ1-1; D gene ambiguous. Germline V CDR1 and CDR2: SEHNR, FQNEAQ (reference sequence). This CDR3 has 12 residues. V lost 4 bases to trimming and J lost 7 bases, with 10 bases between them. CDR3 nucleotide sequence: TGTGCCAGCAGCTCCAGACCGGGTGAAGCTTTCTTT. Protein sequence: CASSSRPGEAFF.

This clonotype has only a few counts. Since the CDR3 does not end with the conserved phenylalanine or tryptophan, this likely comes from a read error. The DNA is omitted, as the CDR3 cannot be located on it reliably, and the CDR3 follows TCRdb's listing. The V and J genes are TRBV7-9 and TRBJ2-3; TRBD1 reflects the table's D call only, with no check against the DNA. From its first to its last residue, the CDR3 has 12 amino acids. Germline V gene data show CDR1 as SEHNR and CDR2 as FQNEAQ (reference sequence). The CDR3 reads CASSLDRVTALL.

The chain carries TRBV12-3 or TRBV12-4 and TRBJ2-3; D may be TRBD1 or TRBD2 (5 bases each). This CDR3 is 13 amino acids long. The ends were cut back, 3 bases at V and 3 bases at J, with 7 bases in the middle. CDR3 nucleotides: TGTGCCAGCAGTTTTGGGGGAACAGATACGCAGTATTTT. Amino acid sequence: CASSFGGTDTQYF.

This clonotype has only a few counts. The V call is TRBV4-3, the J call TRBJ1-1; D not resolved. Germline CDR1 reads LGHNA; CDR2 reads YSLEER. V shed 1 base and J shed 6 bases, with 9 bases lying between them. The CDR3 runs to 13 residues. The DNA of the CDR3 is TGCGCCAGCAGCCAAGTCGTTCTCTCTGAAGCTTTCTTT. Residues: CASSQVVLSEAFF.

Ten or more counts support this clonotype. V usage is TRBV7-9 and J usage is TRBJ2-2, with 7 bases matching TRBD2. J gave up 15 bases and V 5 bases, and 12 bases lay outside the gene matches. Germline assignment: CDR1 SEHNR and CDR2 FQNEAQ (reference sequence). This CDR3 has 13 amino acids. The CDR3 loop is CASSERQRDPVFF. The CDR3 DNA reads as TGTGCCAGCAGCGAAAGGCAGCGGGATCCGGTGTTTTTT.

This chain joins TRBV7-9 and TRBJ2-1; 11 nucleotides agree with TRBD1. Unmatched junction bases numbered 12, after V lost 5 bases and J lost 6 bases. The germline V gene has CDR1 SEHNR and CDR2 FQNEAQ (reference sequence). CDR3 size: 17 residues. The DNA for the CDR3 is TGTGCCAGCAGCCCTCCGAACACCGGGACAGGGGGCAATGAGCAGTTCTTC. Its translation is CASSPPNTGTGGNEQFF.

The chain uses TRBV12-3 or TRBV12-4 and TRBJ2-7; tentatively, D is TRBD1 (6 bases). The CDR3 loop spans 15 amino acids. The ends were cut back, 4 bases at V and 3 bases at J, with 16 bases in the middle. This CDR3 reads CASSSYRTRGYEQYF. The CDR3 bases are TGTGCCAGCAGTTCCTACCGTACCAGGGGCTACGAGCAGTACTTC.